This TCR beta chain was identified in a study of regulatory T cells (dated by TCRdb to the late 2010s). Study-level background: Between CD3G-deficient patients and healthy controls, the study compared T-cell receptor beta repertoires in sorted regulatory T cells, conventional CD4+ T cells and CD8+ T cells.

The CDR3 runs 17 amino acids, cysteine and phenylalanine included. Solely the CDR3 DNA is kept, with 51 bases framed from the first base. The germline V gene specifies MDHEN as CDR1 and SYDVKM as CDR2. Trimming removed 5 bases from V and 7 bases from J; the gene matches leave 16 bases unexplained. Every CD3G-deficient patient showed evidence of autoimmunity, and the autoimmunity was more severe in two of the patients. At testing, patients were between 2 and 39 years old and showed lower naive and higher memory CD4+ and CD8+ T-cell proportions. CD4+ cells were FACS-sorted into CD25-high CD127-low regulatory T cells and CD25-low CD127-high conventional CD4+ T cells. The patient group comprised a handful of individuals with CD3G deficiency. An international network of physicians across the United States, Europe and Asia provided the patient samples and clinical data. Ficoll density separation was used to isolate peripheral blood mononuclear cells.

The multiplex PCR used 52 forward TRBV primers and 13 reverse TRBJ primers, with assay-based and computational corrections for amplification bias. Rearranged TRB loci were amplified from genomic DNA by multiplex PCR within the immunoSEQ assay. TRB amplicons were sequenced using an Illumina HiSeq platform. In the source study's methods: Custom algorithms error-filtered the raw sequences and aligned them to reference gene sequences, after which the immunoSEQ online tools were used for analysis. Frequencies of productive and nonproductive TRB rearrangements were evaluated among both unique and total sequences. The likelihood of self-reactivity was estimated by examining two features, hydrophobicity and amino acid composition, of TRB CDR3 positions 6 and 7. Prism software was used to run t tests, Mann-Whitney tests or two-way ANOVA for comparisons between groups. TCRdb provides this immuneACCESS table in a form limited to in-frame rearrangements. Some clones are lacking; in checked studies, under half of them reflect an unresolved V gene, and why the rest are absent is not known. D and trimming come from the DNA, and the V and J calls and clone size come from that table. In all, the sample holds under 35,000 clones, and over 85% of those were seen once. The ten largest make up more than 0.75% of the sample.

Beyond this particular receptor, the publication reports: Restricted unique TRB V-J pairs and skewed V and J gene usage were observed in patient repertoires, most markedly in regulatory T cells. Conventional CD4+ T cells from CD3G-deficient patients were enriched for hydrophobic residues at CDR3 positions 6 and 7, suggesting more self-reactive specificities.

Of note for this clone: Its antigen target is currently unknown. No much larger clonotype is one base removed from it; base qualities were not supplied.

The clonotype originates from a child under 10 years old with CD3G deficiency. The chain employs TRBV28 and TRBJ2-4, and 8 bases in between align with TRBD1. The sequencing input was conventional CD4+ T cells sorted from blood. At the DNA level, the sequence is TGTGCCAGCAGTCCACGACAGGGGCGCAGGGTGGGGAACATTCAGTACTTC. Translated, this gives CASSPRQGRRVGNIQYF.